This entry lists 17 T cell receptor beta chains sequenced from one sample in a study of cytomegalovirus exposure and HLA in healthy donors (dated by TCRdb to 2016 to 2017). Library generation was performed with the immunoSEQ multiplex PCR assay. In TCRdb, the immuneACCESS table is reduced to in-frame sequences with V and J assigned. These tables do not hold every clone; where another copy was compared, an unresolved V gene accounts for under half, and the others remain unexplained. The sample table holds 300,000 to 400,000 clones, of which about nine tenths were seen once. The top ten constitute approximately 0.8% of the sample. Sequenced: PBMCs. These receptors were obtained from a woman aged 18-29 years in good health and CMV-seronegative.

Here the CDR3 reads CAWSRGEVGTDTQYF. For the CDR3, the DNA is TGTGCCTGGTCCCGGGGGGAGGTCGGCACAGATACGCAGTATTTT. This sequence joins TRBV30 and TRBJ2-3; 7 bases align to TRBD2. The CDR3 loop spans 15 amino acids. Germline loops: CDR1 GTSNPN, CDR2 SVGIG (reference sequence). Trimming took 5 bases from V and 1 from J; bases not matched to a gene: 9.

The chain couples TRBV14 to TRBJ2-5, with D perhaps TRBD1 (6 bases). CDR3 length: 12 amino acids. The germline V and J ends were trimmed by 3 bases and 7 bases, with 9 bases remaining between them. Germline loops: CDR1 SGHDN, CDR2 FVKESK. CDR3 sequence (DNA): TGTGCCAGCAGCCAGACAGGAGGGACCCAGTACTTC. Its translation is CASSQTGGTQYF.

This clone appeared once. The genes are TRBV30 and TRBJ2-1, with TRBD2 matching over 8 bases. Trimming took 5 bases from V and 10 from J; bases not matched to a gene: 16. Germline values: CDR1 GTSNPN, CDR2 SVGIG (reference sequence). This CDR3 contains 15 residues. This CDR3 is CAWAGIGTRGWEQFF. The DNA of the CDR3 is TGTGCCTGGGCCGGAATCGGGACTAGGGGTTGGGAGCAGTTCTTC.

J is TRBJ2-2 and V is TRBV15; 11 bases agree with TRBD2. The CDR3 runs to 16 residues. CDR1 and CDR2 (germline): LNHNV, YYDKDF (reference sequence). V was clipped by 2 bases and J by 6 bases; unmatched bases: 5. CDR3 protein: CATSRTSGGLPGELFF. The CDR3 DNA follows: TGTGCCACCAGCAGAACTAGCGGGGGACTGCCCGGGGAGCTGTTTTTT.

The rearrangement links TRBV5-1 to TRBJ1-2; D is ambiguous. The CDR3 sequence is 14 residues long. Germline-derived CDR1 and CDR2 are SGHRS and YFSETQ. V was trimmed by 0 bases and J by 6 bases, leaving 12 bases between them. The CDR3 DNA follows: TGCGCCAGCAGCTTGGAACGGCCCGGGGATGGCTACACCTTC. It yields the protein CASSLERPGDGYTF.

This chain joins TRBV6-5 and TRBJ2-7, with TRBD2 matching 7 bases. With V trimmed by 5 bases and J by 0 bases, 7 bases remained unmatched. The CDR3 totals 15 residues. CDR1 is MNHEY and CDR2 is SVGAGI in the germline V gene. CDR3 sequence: CASSQWGGDSYEQYF. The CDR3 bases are TGTGCCAGCAGTCAATGGGGAGGGGACTCCTACGAGCAGTACTTC.

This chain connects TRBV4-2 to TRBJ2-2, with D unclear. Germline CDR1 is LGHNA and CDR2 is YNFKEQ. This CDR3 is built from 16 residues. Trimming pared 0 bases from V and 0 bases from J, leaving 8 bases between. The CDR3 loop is CASSQDLSTNTGELFF. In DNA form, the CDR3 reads TGTGCCAGCAGCCAAGATCTTAGCACGAACACCGGGGAGCTGTTTTTT.

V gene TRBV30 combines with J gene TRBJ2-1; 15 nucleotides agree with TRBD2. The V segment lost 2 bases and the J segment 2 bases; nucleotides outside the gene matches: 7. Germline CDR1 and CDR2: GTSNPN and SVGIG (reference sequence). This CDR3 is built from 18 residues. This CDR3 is CAWSFSRTSGGAYNEQFF. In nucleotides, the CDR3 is TGTGCCTGGAGTTTCTCCCGGACTAGCGGGGGGGCCTACAATGAGCAGTTCTTC.

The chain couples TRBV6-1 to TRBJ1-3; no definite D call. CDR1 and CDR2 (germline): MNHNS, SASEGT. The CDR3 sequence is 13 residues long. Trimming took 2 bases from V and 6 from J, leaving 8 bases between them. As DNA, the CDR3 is TGTGCCAGCAGTGAAACGGTCCCAAACACCATATATTTT. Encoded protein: CASSETVPNTIYF.

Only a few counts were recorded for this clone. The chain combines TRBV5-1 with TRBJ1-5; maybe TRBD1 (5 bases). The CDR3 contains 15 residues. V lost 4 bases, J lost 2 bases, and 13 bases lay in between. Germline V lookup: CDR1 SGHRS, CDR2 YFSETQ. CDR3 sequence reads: CASSRGGSGNQPQHF. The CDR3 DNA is TGCGCCAGCAGCCGGGGGGGTTCCGGCAATCAGCCCCAGCATTTT.

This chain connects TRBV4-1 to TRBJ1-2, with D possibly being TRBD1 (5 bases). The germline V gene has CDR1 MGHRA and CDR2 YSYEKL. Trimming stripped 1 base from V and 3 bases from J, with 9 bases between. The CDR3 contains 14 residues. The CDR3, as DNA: TGCGCCAGCAGCCAAGTGGGGGGGGACTATGGCTACACCTTC. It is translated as CASSQVGGDYGYTF.

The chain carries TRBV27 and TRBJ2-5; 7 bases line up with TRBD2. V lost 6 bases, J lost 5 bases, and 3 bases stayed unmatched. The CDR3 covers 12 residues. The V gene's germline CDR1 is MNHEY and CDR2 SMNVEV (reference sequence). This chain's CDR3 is CASRGTTETQYF. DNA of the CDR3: TGTGCCAGCAGAGGGACTACGGAGACCCAGTACTTC.

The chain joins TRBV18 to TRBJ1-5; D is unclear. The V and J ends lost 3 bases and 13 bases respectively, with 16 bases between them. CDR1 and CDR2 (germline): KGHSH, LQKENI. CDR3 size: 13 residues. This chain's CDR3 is CASSPAMDWAQHF. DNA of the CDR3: TGTGCCAGCTCACCTGCAATGGACTGGGCTCAGCATTTT.

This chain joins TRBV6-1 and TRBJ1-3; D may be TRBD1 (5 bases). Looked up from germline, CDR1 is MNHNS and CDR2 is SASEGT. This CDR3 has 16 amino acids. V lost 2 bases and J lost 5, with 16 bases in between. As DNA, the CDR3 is TGTGCCAGCAGTGAAAAGGGGCCACTTTCGCGAAACACCATATATTTT. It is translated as CASSEKGPLSRNTIYF.

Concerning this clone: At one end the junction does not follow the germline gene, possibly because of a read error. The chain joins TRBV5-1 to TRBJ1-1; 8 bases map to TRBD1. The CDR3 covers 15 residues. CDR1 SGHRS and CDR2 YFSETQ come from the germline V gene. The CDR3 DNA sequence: TGCGCCAGCAGCTACTCGGACAGGGTGAAAACTGAAGCTTTCTTT. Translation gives CASSYSDRVKTEAFF.

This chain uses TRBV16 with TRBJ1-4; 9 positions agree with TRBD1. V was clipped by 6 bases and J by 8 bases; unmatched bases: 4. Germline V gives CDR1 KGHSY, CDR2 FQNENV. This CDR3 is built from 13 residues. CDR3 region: CASRPGTGEKLFF. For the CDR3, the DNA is TGTGCCAGCAGACCCGGGACAGGGGAAAAACTGTTTTTT.

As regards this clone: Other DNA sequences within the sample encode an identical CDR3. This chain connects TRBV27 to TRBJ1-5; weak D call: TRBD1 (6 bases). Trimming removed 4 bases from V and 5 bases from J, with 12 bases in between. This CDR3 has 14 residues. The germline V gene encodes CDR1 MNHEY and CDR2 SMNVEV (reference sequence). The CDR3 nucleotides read TGTGCCAGCAGTTCTGGACAGAGCCATCAGCCCCAGCATTTT. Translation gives CASSSGQSHQPQHF.